The rows below give T cell receptor beta chains drawn from one sample of a study of blood T cells in healthy people across ages. TCRdb re-derived calls from the 5' RACE reads in MiXCR, one entry per CDR3 protein. Among hundreds of thousands of distinct CDR3 sequences listed, roughly half were seen once. Sequencing was performed on blood. These receptors came from a woman aged 80 or over in good health. CDR3s include the opening cysteine and the closing phenylalanine or tryptophan. A D gene is named only where the DNA matches it firmly. Clone size is not always given. Where it is, it says once, few, many or a class for expanded clones.

D gene: TRBD2; V gene: TRBV11-1; clone size: -; J gene: TRBJ2-3; CDR3 DNA: TGTGCCAGCAGCTTAACGGGAGGCCCCCCAGATACGCAGTATTTT; CDR3 protein: CASSLTGGPPDTQYF
D gene: TRBD1; V gene: TRBV13; clone size: few; J gene: TRBJ2-7; CDR3 DNA: TGTGCCAGCAGCTTAGGGGGGACAGTGCCAACTTACGAGCAGTACTTC; CDR3 protein: CASSLGGTVPTYEQYF
D gene: -; V gene: TRBV11-2; clone size: few; J gene: TRBJ2-2; CDR3 DNA: TGTGCCAGCAGCTTTGGGGGGGGGCTGACCGGGGAGCTGTTTTTT; CDR3 protein: CASSFGGGLTGELFF
D gene: -; V gene: TRBV14; clone size: -; J gene: TRBJ1-5; CDR3 DNA: TGTGCCAGCAGCCAAGATAGCGTTCAGCCCCAGCATTTT; CDR3 protein: CASSQDSVQPQHF
D gene: TRBD1; V gene: TRBV10-3; clone size: -; J gene: TRBJ1-1; CDR3 DNA: TGTGCCATTCAGACAGGGATGAACACTGAAGCTTTCTTT; CDR3 protein: CAIQTGMNTEAFF
D gene: -; V gene: TRBV28; clone size: -; J gene: TRBJ1-6; CDR3 DNA: TGTGCCAGCAGTCCCGTTAATTCACCCCTCCACTTT; CDR3 protein: CASSPVNSPLHF
D gene: -; V gene: TRBV25-1; clone size: -; J gene: TRBJ2-1; CDR3 DNA: TGTGCCAGCACTGTGGCAGGGGCGGTAATTGAGCAGTTCTTC; CDR3 protein: CASTVAGAVIEQFF
D gene: -; V gene: TRBV12-3/TRBV12-4; clone size: -; J gene: TRBJ2-1; CDR3 DNA: TGTGCCAGCAGTTTATGGGAGTACAATGAGCAGTTCTTC; CDR3 protein: CASSLWEYNEQFF
D gene: -; V gene: TRBV12-3/TRBV12-4; clone size: -; J gene: TRBJ2-7; CDR3 DNA: TGTGCCAGCAAGGCGGCGGCGATCCAGTACTTC; CDR3 protein: CASKAAAIQYF
D gene: -; V gene: TRBV2; clone size: -; J gene: TRBJ1-6; CDR3 DNA: TGTGCCAGCATCAGGACAGAGAATTCACCCCTCCACTTT; CDR3 protein: CASIRTENSPLHF
D gene: -; V gene: TRBV7-9; clone size: -; J gene: TRBJ2-3; CDR3 DNA: TGTGCCAGCAGCTTAGAGGTGGTAACTAGCACAGATACGCAGTATTTT; CDR3 protein: CASSLEVVTSTDTQYF
D gene: -; V gene: TRBV5-1; clone size: many; J gene: TRBJ2-7; CDR3 DNA: TGCGCCAGCAGCTTGACAGGTCCCCCGGCTTCGTACGAGCAGTACTTC; CDR3 protein: CASSLTGPPASYEQYF
D gene: -; V gene: TRBV5-1; clone size: many; J gene: TRBJ2-3; CDR3 DNA: TGCGCCAGCAGCCCGGGACCTCCGGCCGGAATGCAGTATTTT; CDR3 protein: CASSPGPPAGMQYF
D gene: TRBD2; V gene: TRBV7-9; clone size: -; J gene: TRBJ2-1; CDR3 DNA: TGTGCCAGCAGTCAAGCGGGACTCTACAATGAGCAGTTCTTC; CDR3 protein: CASSQAGLYNEQFF
D gene: TRBD2; V gene: TRBV29-1; clone size: -; J gene: TRBJ2-7; CDR3 DNA: TGCAGCGTTCTCACTAGCGGGGACGAGCAGTACTTC; CDR3 protein: CSVLTSGDEQYF
D gene: -; V gene: TRBV7-2; clone size: many; J gene: TRBJ2-4; CDR3 DNA: TGTGCCAGCAGTCCACAGACGGACCAGTACTTC; CDR3 protein: CASSPQTDQYF
D gene: TRBD1; V gene: TRBV28; clone size: -; J gene: TRBJ1-4; CDR3 DNA: TGTGCCAGCAGACTTTTAGGGGGCTCAACTAATGAAAAACTGTTTTTT; CDR3 protein: CASRLLGGSTNEKLFF
D gene: TRBD2; V gene: TRBV3-1; clone size: many; J gene: TRBJ2-1; CDR3 DNA: TGTGCCAGCAGCCAAGATTCGGAAGATAGAGGGAGGGGCAATGAGCAGTTCTTC; CDR3 protein: CASSQDSEDRGRGNEQFF
D gene: TRBD1; V gene: TRBV27; clone size: -; J gene: TRBJ1-2; CDR3 DNA: TGTGCCAGCAAGAGGGACAGGGGGCCAAATGGCTACACCTTC; CDR3 protein: CASKRDRGPNGYTF
D gene: -; V gene: TRBV21-1; clone size: -; J gene: TRBJ1-1; CDR3 DNA: TGTGCCAGCAGCAAGGACCAGGGGGACCCTGAAGCTTTCTTT; CDR3 protein: CASSKDQGDPEAFF
D gene: -; V gene: TRBV3-1; clone size: many; J gene: TRBJ2-2; CDR3 DNA: TGTGCCAGCAGCCAAGAGTCCAGGCGGAACACCGGGGAGCTGTTTTTT; CDR3 protein: CASSQESRRNTGELFF
D gene: -; V gene: TRBV10-2; clone size: -; J gene: TRBJ2-1; CDR3 DNA: TGCGCCAGCAGTCCGACTTCCTTCAATGAGCAGTTCTTC; CDR3 protein: CASSPTSFNEQFF
D gene: -; V gene: TRBV28; clone size: many; J gene: TRBJ2-3; CDR3 DNA: TGTGCCACCTCACTCGGGGGACCAGATACGCAGTATTTT; CDR3 protein: CATSLGGPDTQYF
D gene: -; V gene: TRBV5-1; clone size: -; J gene: TRBJ2-3; CDR3 DNA: TGCGCCAGCAGCTTCCGCGCCCCGGCGTCAGATACGCAGTATTTT; CDR3 protein: CASSFRAPASDTQYF
D gene: -; V gene: TRBV6-5; clone size: few; J gene: TRBJ2-3; CDR3 DNA: TGTGCCAGCAGGACGAGGCGGTATAGCACAGATACGCAGTATTTT; CDR3 protein: CASRTRRYSTDTQYF
D gene: -; V gene: TRBV5-1; clone size: -; J gene: TRBJ2-5; CDR3 DNA: TGCGCCAGCAGCCCGGGACACTCGCTTGCGGAGACCCAGTACTTC; CDR3 protein: CASSPGHSLAETQYF
D gene: -; V gene: TRBV27; clone size: -; J gene: TRBJ2-7; CDR3 DNA: TGTGCCACGAGGAGGGGCAATGAGCAGTACTTC; CDR3 protein: CATRRGNEQYF
D gene: -; V gene: TRBV24-1; clone size: many; J gene: TRBJ2-3; CDR3 DNA: TGTGCCACCAGTGATTTTAATCGGGGGAGAGATACGCAGTATTTT; CDR3 protein: CATSDFNRGRDTQYF
D gene: TRBD2; V gene: TRBV5-1; clone size: many; J gene: TRBJ2-1; CDR3 DNA: TGCGCCAGCAGCTCACTCACTAGCGGTTCCTACAATGAGCAGTTCTTC; CDR3 protein: CASSSLTSGSYNEQFF
D gene: TRBD2; V gene: TRBV7-2; clone size: -; J gene: TRBJ2-3; CDR3 DNA: TGTGCCAGCAGCCTGATACCAGACGGTCCTAGCGGGAGGAATACGCAGTATTTT; CDR3 protein: CASSLIPDGPSGRNTQYF
D gene: -; V gene: TRBV28; clone size: -; J gene: TRBJ2-1; CDR3 DNA: TGTGCCAGCAGCCGGGCCGGGACACGCTCCTACGATGAGCAGTTCTTC; CDR3 protein: CASSRAGTRSYDEQFF
D gene: -; V gene: TRBV9; clone size: -; J gene: TRBJ2-1; CDR3 DNA: TGTGCCAGCAGCGTAGTCGGGAACTCCTACAATGAGCAGTTCTTC; CDR3 protein: CASSVVGNSYNEQFF
D gene: TRBD2; V gene: TRBV30; clone size: many; J gene: TRBJ2-7; CDR3 DNA: TGTGCCTGGAGGATCTCTAGCGGGAGTTACGAGCAGTACTTC; CDR3 protein: CAWRISSGSYEQYF
D gene: -; V gene: TRBV4-2; clone size: -; J gene: TRBJ2-6; CDR3 DNA: TGTGCCAGCAGCCAAGAATGGGGCGCATCTGGGGCCAACGTCCTGACTTTC; CDR3 protein: CASSQEWGASGANVLTF
D gene: -; V gene: TRBV6-6; clone size: -; J gene: TRBJ2-1; CDR3 DNA: TGTGCCAGCAGTTACGGGGACGGGTACAATGAGCAGTTCTTC; CDR3 protein: CASSYGDGYNEQFF
D gene: TRBD1; V gene: TRBV4-1; clone size: few; J gene: TRBJ2-1; CDR3 DNA: TGCGCCAGCGCCCCGGACAGGGTCTACAATGAGCAGTTCTTC; CDR3 protein: CASAPDRVYNEQFF
D gene: -; V gene: TRBV5-1; clone size: few; J gene: TRBJ2-3; CDR3 DNA: TGCGCCAGCAGCTTGACAGTAACAGATACGCAGTATTTT; CDR3 protein: CASSLTVTDTQYF
D gene: TRBD2; V gene: TRBV7-2; clone size: once; J gene: TRBJ2-7; CDR3 DNA: TGTGCCAGCAGCTTACTAGCGGGAGTGGGGAAATTCTACGAGCAGTACTTC; CDR3 protein: CASSLLAGVGKFYEQYF
D gene: -; V gene: TRBV29-1; clone size: -; J gene: TRBJ2-7; CDR3 DNA: TGCAGCGTCGGACCGACCCTTTACGAGCAGTACTTC; CDR3 protein: CSVGPTLYEQYF
D gene: TRBD1; V gene: TRBV28; clone size: -; J gene: TRBJ1-5; CDR3 DNA: TGTGCCAGCAGTCCAGGGGGGGACCATCAGCCCCAGCATTTT; CDR3 protein: CASSPGGDHQPQHF
D gene: -; V gene: TRBV5-1; clone size: -; J gene: TRBJ2-2; CDR3 DNA: TGCGCCAGCAGCTTGGCCGAGATTAGCAGCAACACCGGGAAGCTGTTTTTT; CDR3 protein: CASSLAEISSNTGKLFF
D gene: -; V gene: TRBV11-2; clone size: -; J gene: TRBJ1-2; CDR3 DNA: TGTGCCAGCAGCCGGAGAGGAGGGGCCGAAACCCTCTATGGCTACACCTTC; CDR3 protein: CASSRRGGAETLYGYTF
D gene: TRBD2; V gene: TRBV20-1; clone size: -; J gene: TRBJ2-7; CDR3 DNA: TGCAGTGCCCAAGCGGGGGACTCCTACGAGCAGTACTTC; CDR3 protein: CSAQAGDSYEQYF
D gene: -; V gene: TRBV4-3; clone size: -; J gene: TRBJ2-5; CDR3 DNA: TGCGCCAGCAGCTTAGGGGGATTGGGAGGGACCCAGTACTTC; CDR3 protein: CASSLGGLGGTQYF
D gene: -; V gene: TRBV9; clone size: many; J gene: TRBJ2-5; CDR3 DNA: TGTGCCAGCAGCGTAGGGAGAAACCAAGAGACCCAGTACTTC; CDR3 protein: CASSVGRNQETQYF
D gene: -; V gene: TRBV4-2; clone size: -; J gene: TRBJ2-3; CDR3 DNA: TGTGCCAGCAGCCAAGACTTGGGCCCATCAAATACGCAGTATTTT; CDR3 protein: CASSQDLGPSNTQYF
D gene: -; V gene: TRBV20-1; clone size: -; J gene: TRBJ2-7; CDR3 DNA: TGCAGTGCTAGTGCAATTAGGGTTTACGAGCAGTACTTC; CDR3 protein: CSASAIRVYEQYF
D gene: -; V gene: TRBV7-9; clone size: -; J gene: TRBJ2-7; CDR3 DNA: TGTGCCAGCAGCTTCCAGGGTCCTGATTACGAGCAGTACTTC; CDR3 protein: CASSFQGPDYEQYF
D gene: -; V gene: TRBV6-1; clone size: few; J gene: TRBJ1-6; CDR3 DNA: TGTGCCAGGTCTACGGGGAGGTTTAATAATTCACCCCTCCACTTT; CDR3 protein: CARSTGRFNNSPLHF
D gene: -; V gene: TRBV20-1; clone size: few; J gene: TRBJ1-5; CDR3 DNA: TGCAGTGCTAGAGAGCGGGCGGGGGGTGGGACCAATCAGCCCCAGCATTTT; CDR3 protein: CSARERAGGGTNQPQHF
D gene: -; V gene: TRBV3-1; clone size: -; J gene: TRBJ2-1; CDR3 DNA: TGTGCCAGCAGCCCCCGGGACGGCCACAATGAGCAGTTCTTC; CDR3 protein: CASSPRDGHNEQFF
D gene: TRBD1; V gene: TRBV27; clone size: once; J gene: TRBJ1-6; CDR3 DNA: TGTGCCAGCAGCGGACAGGCGCTTAATTCACCCCTCCACTTT; CDR3 protein: CASSGQALNSPLHF
D gene: -; V gene: TRBV27; clone size: -; J gene: TRBJ2-7; CDR3 DNA: TGTGCCAGCAGTTTAAGGGTTTACTACGAGCAGTACTTC; CDR3 protein: CASSLRVYYEQYF